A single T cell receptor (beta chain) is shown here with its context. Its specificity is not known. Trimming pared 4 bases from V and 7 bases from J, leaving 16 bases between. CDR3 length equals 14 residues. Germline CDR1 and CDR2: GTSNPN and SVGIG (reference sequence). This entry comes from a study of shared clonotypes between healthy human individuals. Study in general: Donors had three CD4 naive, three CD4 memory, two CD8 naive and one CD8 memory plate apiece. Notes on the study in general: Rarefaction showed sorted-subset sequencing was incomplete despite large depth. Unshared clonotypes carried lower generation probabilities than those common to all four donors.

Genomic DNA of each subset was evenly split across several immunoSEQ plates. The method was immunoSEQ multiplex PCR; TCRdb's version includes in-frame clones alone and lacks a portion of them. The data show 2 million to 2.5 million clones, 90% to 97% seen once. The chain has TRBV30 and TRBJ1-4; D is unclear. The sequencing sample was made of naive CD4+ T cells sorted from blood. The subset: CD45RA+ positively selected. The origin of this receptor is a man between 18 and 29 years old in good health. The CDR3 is CAWTLQPGGEKLFF. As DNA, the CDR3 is TGTGCCTGGACCCTTCAGCCGGGAGGTGAAAAACTGTTTTTT.